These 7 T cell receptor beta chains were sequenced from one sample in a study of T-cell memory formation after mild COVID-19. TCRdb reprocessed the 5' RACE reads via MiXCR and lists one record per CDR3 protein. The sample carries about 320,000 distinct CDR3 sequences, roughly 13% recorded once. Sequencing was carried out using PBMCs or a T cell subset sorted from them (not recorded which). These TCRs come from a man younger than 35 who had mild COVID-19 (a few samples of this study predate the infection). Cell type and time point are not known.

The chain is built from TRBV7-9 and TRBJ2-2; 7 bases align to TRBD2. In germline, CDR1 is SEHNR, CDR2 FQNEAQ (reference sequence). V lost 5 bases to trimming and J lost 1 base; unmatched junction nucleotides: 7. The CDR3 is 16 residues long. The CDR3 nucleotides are TGTGCCAGCAGCACGGTTTTAGCGGGGAACACCGGGGAGCTGTTTTTT. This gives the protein CASSTVLAGNTGELFF.

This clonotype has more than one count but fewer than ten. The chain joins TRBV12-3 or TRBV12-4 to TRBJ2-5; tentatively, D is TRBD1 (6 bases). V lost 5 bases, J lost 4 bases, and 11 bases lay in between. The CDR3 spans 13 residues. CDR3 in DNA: TGTGCCAGCAGTGTGGCAGGGGTAGAGACCCAGTACTTC. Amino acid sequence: CASSVAGVETQYF.

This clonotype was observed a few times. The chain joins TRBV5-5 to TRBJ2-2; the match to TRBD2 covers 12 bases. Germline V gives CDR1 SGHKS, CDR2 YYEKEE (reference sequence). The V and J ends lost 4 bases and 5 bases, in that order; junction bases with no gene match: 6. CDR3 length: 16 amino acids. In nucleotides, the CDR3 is TGTGCCAGCAGCCTCAGAACTAGCGGGGGGACCGGGGAGCTGTTTTTT. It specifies CASSLRTSGGTGELFF.

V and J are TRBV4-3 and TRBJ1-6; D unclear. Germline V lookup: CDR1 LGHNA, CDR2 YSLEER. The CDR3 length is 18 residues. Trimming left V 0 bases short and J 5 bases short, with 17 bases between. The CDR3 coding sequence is TGCGCCAGCAGCCAAGATCTTTGGGCAGACACTGATAATTCACCCCTCCACTTT. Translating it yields CASSQDLWADTDNSPLHF.

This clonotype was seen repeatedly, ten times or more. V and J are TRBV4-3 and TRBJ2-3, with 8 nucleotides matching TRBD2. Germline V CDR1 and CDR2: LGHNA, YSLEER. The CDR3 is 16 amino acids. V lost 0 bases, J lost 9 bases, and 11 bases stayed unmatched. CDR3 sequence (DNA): TGCGCCAGCAGCCAAGACTATCAGCGGGGGAGTCAGACGCAGTATTTT. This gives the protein CASSQDYQRGSQTQYF.

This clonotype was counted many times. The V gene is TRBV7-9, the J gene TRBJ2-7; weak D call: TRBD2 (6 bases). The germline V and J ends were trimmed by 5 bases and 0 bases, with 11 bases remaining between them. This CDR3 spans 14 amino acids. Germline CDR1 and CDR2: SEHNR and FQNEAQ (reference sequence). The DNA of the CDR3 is TGTGCCAGCAGCCCGGACGGGAGCTCCTACGAGCAGTACGTC. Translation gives CASSPDGSSYEQYV.

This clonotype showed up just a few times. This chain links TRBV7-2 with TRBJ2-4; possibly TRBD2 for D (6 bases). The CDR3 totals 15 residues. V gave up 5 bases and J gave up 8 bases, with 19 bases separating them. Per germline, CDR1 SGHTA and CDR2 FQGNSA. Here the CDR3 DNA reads TGTGCCAGCAGCCCCCGAGCGGGTACTGGGGACATTCAGTACTTC. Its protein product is CASSPRAGTGDIQYF.